This T cell receptor beta chain was captured in a study of blood T cell repertoires in COVID-19. Study overall: Samples taken during acute and convalescent COVID-19 were collected in the United States, Italy and Spain. PBMCs, B-cell-depleted T cells, or T cells provided the cDNA or gDNA that made up the material.

The CDR3 runs 13 residues. Per germline, CDR1 MNHEY and CDR2 SVGAGI. Trimming shortened V by 6 bases and J by 4 bases, and 13 bases separated the two germline ends. Seattle patients were enrolled during active infection and followed longitudinally. As processed by the authors: Reference gene primer amplification gave nucleated cell count estimates. The data were produced by immunoSEQ multiplex PCR, yet TCRdb's version contains in-frame clones alone and is incomplete. The DNA gave D and trimming, while V, J and clone size come from that table. Of about 200,000 clones listed, approximately 80% were seen once; the top ten hold 7.8%.

The TCR was taken from an elderly woman with COVID-19, enrolled during active disease. Sequencing was carried out using peripheral blood. The J gene is TRBJ2-7, the V gene TRBV6-5; D may be TRBD2 (5 bases). The CDR3 nucleotides read TGTGCCAGCAGAGGTGGTTCGGGGTACGAGCAGTACTTC. Translation gives CASRGGSGYEQYF.